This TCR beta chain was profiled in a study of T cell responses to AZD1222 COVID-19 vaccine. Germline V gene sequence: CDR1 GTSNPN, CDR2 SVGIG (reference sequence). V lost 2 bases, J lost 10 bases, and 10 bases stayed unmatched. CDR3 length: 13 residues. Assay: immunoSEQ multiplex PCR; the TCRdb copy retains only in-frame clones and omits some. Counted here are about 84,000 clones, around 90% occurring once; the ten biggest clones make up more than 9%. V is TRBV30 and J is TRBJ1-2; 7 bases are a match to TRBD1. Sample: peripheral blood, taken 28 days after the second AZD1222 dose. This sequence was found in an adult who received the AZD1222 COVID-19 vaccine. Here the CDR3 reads CAWSLGQLTDYTF. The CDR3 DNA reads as TGTGCCTGGAGTCTGGGACAGCTGACTGACTACACCTTC.